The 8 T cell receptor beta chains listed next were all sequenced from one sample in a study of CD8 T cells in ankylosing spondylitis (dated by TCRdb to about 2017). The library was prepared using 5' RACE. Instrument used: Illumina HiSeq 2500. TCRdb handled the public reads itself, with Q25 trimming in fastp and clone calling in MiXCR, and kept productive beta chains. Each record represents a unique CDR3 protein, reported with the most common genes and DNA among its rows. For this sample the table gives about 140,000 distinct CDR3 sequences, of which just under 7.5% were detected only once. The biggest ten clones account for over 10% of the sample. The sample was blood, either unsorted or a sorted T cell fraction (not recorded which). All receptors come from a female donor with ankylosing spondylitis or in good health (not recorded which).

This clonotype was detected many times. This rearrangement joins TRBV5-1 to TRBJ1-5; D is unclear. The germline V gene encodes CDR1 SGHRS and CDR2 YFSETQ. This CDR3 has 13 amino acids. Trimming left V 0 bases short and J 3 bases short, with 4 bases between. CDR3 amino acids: CASSLGPNQPQHF. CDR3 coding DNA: TGCGCCAGCAGCTTGGGGCCCAATCAGCCCCAGCATTTT.

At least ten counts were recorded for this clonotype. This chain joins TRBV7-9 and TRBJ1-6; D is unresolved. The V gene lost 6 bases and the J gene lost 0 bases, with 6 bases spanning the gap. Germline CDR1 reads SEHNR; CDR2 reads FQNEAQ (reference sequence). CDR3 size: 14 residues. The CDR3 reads CASSGSSYNSPLHF. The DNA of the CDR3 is TGTGCCAGCAGTGGGAGCTCCTATAATTCACCCCTCCACTTT.

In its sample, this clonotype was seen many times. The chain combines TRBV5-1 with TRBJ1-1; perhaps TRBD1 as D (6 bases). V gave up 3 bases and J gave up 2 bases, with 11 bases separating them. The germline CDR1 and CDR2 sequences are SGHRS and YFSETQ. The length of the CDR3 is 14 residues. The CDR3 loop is CASSWGTSNTEAFF. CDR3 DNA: TGCGCCAGCAGCTGGGGGACAAGTAACACTGAAGCTTTCTTT.

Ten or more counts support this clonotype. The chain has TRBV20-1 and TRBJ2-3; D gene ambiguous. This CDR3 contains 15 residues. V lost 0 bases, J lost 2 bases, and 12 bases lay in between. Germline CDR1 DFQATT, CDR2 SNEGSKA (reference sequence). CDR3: CSARDHFQYTDTQYF. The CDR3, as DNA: TGCAGTGCTAGAGATCACTTCCAGTACACAGATACGCAGTATTTT.

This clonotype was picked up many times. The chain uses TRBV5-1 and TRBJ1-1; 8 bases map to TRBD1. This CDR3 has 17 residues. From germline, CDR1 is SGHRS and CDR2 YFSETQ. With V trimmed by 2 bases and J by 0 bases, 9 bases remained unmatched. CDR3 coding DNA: TGCGCCAGCAGCTTCCCCCCCGCGACAGGGGTGAACACTGAAGCTTTCTTT. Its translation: CASSFPPATGVNTEAFF. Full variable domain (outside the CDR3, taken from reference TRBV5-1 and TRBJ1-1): KAGVTQTPRYLIKTRGQQVTLSCSPISGHRSVSWYQQTPGQGLQFLFEYFSETQRNKGNFPGRFSGRQFSNSRSEMNVSTLELGDSALYLCASSFPPATGVNTEAFFGQGTRLTVV.

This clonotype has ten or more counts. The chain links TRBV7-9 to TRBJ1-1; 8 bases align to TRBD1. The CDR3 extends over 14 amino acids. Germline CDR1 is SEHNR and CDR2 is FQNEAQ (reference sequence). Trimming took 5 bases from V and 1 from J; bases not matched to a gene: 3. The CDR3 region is CASSQGQANTEAFF. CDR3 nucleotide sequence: TGTGCCAGCAGCCAGGGACAGGCGAACACTGAAGCTTTCTTT. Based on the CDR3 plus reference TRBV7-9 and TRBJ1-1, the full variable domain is DTGVSQNPRHKITKRGQNVTFRCDPISEHNRLYWYRQTLGQGPEFLTYFQNEAQLEKSRLLSDRFSAERPKGSFSTLEIQRTEQGDSAMYLCASSQGQANTEAFFGQGTRLTVV.

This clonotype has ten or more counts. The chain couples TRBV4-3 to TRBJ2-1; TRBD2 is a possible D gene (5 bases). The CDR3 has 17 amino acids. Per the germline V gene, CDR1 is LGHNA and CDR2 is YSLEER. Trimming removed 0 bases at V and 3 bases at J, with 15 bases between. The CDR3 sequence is CASSQDLVAPVYNEQFF. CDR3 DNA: TGCGCCAGCAGCCAAGATCTAGTAGCGCCAGTCTACAATGAGCAGTTCTTC.

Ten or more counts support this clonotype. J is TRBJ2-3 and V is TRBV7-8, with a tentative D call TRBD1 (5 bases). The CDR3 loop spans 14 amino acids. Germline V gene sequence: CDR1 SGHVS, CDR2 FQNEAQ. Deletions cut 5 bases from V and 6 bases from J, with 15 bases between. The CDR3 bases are TGTGCCAGCAGCCCAGACAGCCAAAGGGATACGCAGTATTTT. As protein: CASSPDSQRDTQYF. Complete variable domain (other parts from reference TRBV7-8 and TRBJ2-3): GAGVSQSPRYKVAKRGQDVALRCDPISGHVSLFWYQQALGQGPEFLTYFQNEAQLDKSGLPSDRFFAERPEGSVSTLKIQRTQQEDSAVYLCASSPDSQRDTQYFGPGTRLTVL.